Following are 22 T cell receptor beta chains from one sample sequenced in a study of regulatory T cells in long-lasting Graves disease. CDR3-region Arm-PCR and iRepertoire HTBI primers produced the TCR beta libraries. TCRdb independently ran MiXCR on the multiplex PCR reads; one entry per CDR3 protein. Of around 360,000 distinct CDR3 sequences in the sample, around 16% were seen once. Time point in this sample: newly diagnosed GD, antithyroid drugs for less than 3 months. Scientists built the TCR library using RNA that was extracted from PBMCs. These data also featured in a second study, about T cells in Graves' hyperthyroidism and ophthalmopathy.

The sample consisted of peripheral blood mononuclear cells (PBMCs), taken at new diagnosis, from a patient treated with antithyroid drugs. Every receptor here comes from a woman aged 18-35 years with Graves disease.

In its sample, this clonotype was seen many times. The chain couples TRBV5-1 to TRBJ2-3; the D gene is possibly TRBD1 (5 bases). V lost 3 bases to trimming and J lost 0 bases, with 14 bases between them. The germline gives CDR1 SGHRS, CDR2 YFSETQ. The CDR3 totals 16 residues. The CDR3 region has the DNA TGCGCCAGCAGCTCAGGGTTCACGACTAGCACAGATACGCAGTATTTT. Amino acid sequence: CASSSGFTTSTDTQYF.

At least ten counts were recorded for this clonotype. The rearrangement joins TRBV2 to TRBJ2-2, with TRBD2 as a possible D gene (5 bases). Germline V lookup: CDR1 SNHLY, CDR2 FYNNEI. V was pared by 6 bases and J by 5 bases, with 13 bases between. CDR3 length equals 14 residues. The DNA of the CDR3 is TGTGCCAGCAGCACGGCCCAGCGGACCGGGGAGCTGTTTTTT. It specifies CASSTAQRTGELFF. The complete variable domain, with remaining parts taken from reference TRBV2 and TRBJ2-2, reads EPEVTQTPSHQVTQMGQEVILRCVPISNHLYFYWYRQILGQKVEFLVSFYNNEISEKSEIFDDQFSVERPDGSNFTLKIRSTKLEDSAMYFCASSTAQRTGELFFGEGSRLTVL.

This clonotype was detected a few times. The genes are TRBV20-1 and TRBJ2-2; TRBD2 is a possible D gene (7 bases). Trimming left V 4 bases short and J 5 bases short, with 17 bases between. The CDR3 consists of 15 residues. Germline CDR1 is DFQATT and CDR2 is SNEGSKA (reference sequence). The CDR3 nucleotides are TGCAGTGCTACCGGGGAGGGGGACTTTACCGGGGAGCTGTTTTTT. Amino acid sequence: CSATGEGDFTGELFF.

This clonotype was seen at least ten times. The genes are TRBV20-1 and TRBJ2-1; 7 bases are a match to TRBD2. The CDR3 spans 15 residues. Germline-derived CDR1 and CDR2 are DFQATT and SNEGSKA (reference sequence). V lost 2 bases to trimming and J lost 4 bases; unmatched junction nucleotides: 8. For the CDR3, the DNA is TGCAGTGCTAGAAGCGGGGCTAGCGGATACAATGAGCAGTTCTTC. Its protein product is CSARSGASGYNEQFF.

This clonotype has ten or more counts. This CDR3 reads CASSQGELADYEWVEQYF. The CDR3 DNA sequence: TGTGCCAGCAGCCAAGGGGAACTAGCGGACTACGAATGGGTAGAGCAGTACTTC. The chain links TRBV14 to TRBJ2-7, with 8 positions matching TRBD2. Trimming cost V 1 base and J 7 bases; bases outside gene matches: 18. The CDR3 is 18 amino acids. The V gene's germline CDR1 is SGHDN and CDR2 FVKESK. The full variable domain, rest sourced from reference TRBV14 and TRBJ2-7, is EAGVTQFPSHSVIEKGQTVTLRCDPISGHDNLYWYRRVMGKEIKFLLHFVKESKQDESGMPNNRFLAERTGGTYSTLKVQPAELEDSGVYFCASSQGELADYEWVEQYFGPGTRLTVT.

This clonotype was found many times. The chain links TRBV5-1 to TRBJ1-1; a possible D gene is TRBD1 (6 bases). The length of the CDR3 is 14 residues. V was trimmed by 5 bases and J by 3 bases, leaving 14 bases between them. The germline CDR1 and CDR2 sequences are SGHRS and YFSETQ. CDR3 residues: CASREGHWDTEAFF. The CDR3 region has the DNA TGCGCCAGCAGAGAGGGACATTGGGACACTGAAGCTTTCTTT. The full variable domain, with the rest looked up from reference TRBV5-1 and TRBJ1-1, is KAGVTQTPRYLIKTRGQQVTLSCSPISGHRSVSWYQQTPGQGLQFLFEYFSETQRNKGNFPGRFSGRQFSNSRSEMNVSTLELGDSALYLCASREGHWDTEAFFGQGTRLTVV.

For this clonotype: One end of the junction fails to match germline, which may point to a read error. This chain connects TRBV4-1 to TRBJ2-7; D call uncertain. This CDR3 spans 12 amino acids. Germline V gene data show CDR1 as MGHRA and CDR2 as YSYEKL. Here the CDR3 DNA reads TGCGCCAGCAGCCAAGATGGATACGAGCGGTACTTC. The encoded protein is CASSQDGYERYF.

Ten or more counts support this clonotype. The chain has TRBV20-1 and TRBJ2-1; 8 positions agree with TRBD2. Germline values: CDR1 DFQATT, CDR2 SNEGSKA (reference sequence). V trimming: 0 bases; J trimming: 12 bases; junction bases outside the gene matches: 10. The CDR3 has 14 residues. The CDR3 here is CSARDPPGGVGQFF. CDR3 coding DNA: TGCAGTGCTAGAGATCCGCCGGGAGGGGTCGGGCAGTTCTTC.

This clonotype was counted at least ten times. The rearrangement joins TRBV2 to TRBJ1-1, with D possibly being TRBD1 (5 bases). This CDR3 comprises 14 residues. Trimming took 6 bases from V and 1 from J, leaving 12 bases between them. Germline assignment: CDR1 SNHLY and CDR2 FYNNEI. The CDR3 here is CASSFSGTNTEAFF. The CDR3 bases are TGTGCCAGCAGCTTTTCAGGGACGAACACTGAAGCTTTCTTT.

J is TRBJ1-1 and V is TRBV10-3; D gene unclear. V lost 7 bases and J 0 bases, leaving 9 bases between the germline ends. The CDR3 spans 13 residues. Germline V gives CDR1 ENHRY, CDR2 SYGVKD. The CDR3 bases are TGTGCCATCAACGGCCAGATGAACACTGAAGCTTTCTTT. It codes for CAINGQMNTEAFF.

In this sample, this clonotype turned up a few times. This sequence joins TRBV19 and TRBJ1-5; D is unclear. Trimming removed 3 bases at V and 5 bases at J, with 8 bases between. There are 13 residues in the CDR3. Germline V gives CDR1 LNHDA, CDR2 SQIVND (reference sequence). CDR3 residues: CASSIQTHQPQHF. The CDR3 nucleotides read TGTGCCAGTAGTATCCAGACCCATCAGCCCCAGCATTTT. The variable domain in full, completed from reference TRBV19 and TRBJ1-5, reads DGGITQSPKYLFRKEGQNVTLSCEQNLNHDAMYWYRQDPGQGLRLIYYSQIVNDFQKGDIAEGYSVSREKKESFPLTVTSAQKNPTAFYLCASSIQTHQPQHFGDGTRLSIL.

This clonotype appeared many times. The rearrangement links TRBV28 to TRBJ1-5, with D hard to call. With 1 base removed from V and 7 bases from J, the gap between germline ends came to 11 bases. Germline CDR1 is MDHEN and CDR2 is SYDVKM. This CDR3 spans 14 amino acids. The CDR3 DNA reads TGTGCCAGCAGTTTATACCACAGCGGACAGCCCCAGCATTTT. The encoded protein is CASSLYHSGQPQHF.

In this sample, this clonotype turned up many times. The chain employs TRBV12-3 or TRBV12-4 and TRBJ1-4; D is undetermined. This CDR3 contains 12 residues. V lost 4 bases to trimming and J lost 5 bases, with 5 bases between them. The CDR3 sequence: CASSSRNEKLFF. The CDR3 DNA reads TGTGCCAGCAGTTCCCGGAATGAAAAACTGTTTTTT.

This clonotype was recorded at least ten times. The V gene is TRBV28, the J gene TRBJ2-7, with 11 bases matching TRBD2. Per germline, CDR1 MDHEN and CDR2 SYDVKM. This CDR3 region has 14 residues. The junction had 1 base not matched to a gene; V was cut back by 1 base and J by 5 bases. CDR3 nucleotide sequence: TGTGCCAGCAGTTTATCTAGCGGGAGGAACGAGCAGTACTTC. As protein: CASSLSSGRNEQYF.

As for this clonotype: A read error may explain this, as a much larger clone is one base away. This sequence joins TRBV18 and TRBJ2-4; weak D call: TRBD1 (8 bases). Germline CDR1 is KGHSH and CDR2 is LQKENI. The CDR3 totals 14 residues. The V and J ends lost 4 bases and 8 bases respectively, with 15 bases between them. The CDR3 is CASSRGQGGDIQYF. The CDR3 DNA is TGTGCCAGCTCACGTGGACAGGGAGGGGACATTCAGTACTTC.

This clonotype was detected ten times or more. The chain carries TRBV20-1 and TRBJ2-6, with TRBD2 matching over 9 bases. In germline, CDR1 is DFQATT, CDR2 SNEGSKA (reference sequence). V shed 1 base and J 2 bases; nucleotides not matched to a gene: 6. The length of the CDR3 is 17 residues. The CDR3 is CSARAGSGSTGANVLTF. CDR3 nucleotides: TGCAGTGCTAGAGCGGGTAGCGGGAGTACTGGGGCCAACGTCCTGACTTTC.

This clonotype has a count of ten or more. The chain is built from TRBV5-1 and TRBJ1-1, with D possibly being TRBD1 (5 bases). V lost 0 bases to trimming and J lost 3 bases, with 18 bases between them. From germline, CDR1 is SGHRS and CDR2 YFSETQ. The CDR3 sequence is 17 residues long. The CDR3 DNA follows: TGCGCCAGCAGCTTGGGCTTGGGGGGTTCAGGTTACACTGAAGCTTTCTTT. This gives the protein CASSLGLGGSGYTEAFF. The full variable domain, with the rest looked up from reference TRBV5-1 and TRBJ1-1, is KAGVTQTPRYLIKTRGQQVTLSCSPISGHRSVSWYQQTPGQGLQFLFEYFSETQRNKGNFPGRFSGRQFSNSRSEMNVSTLELGDSALYLCASSLGLGGSGYTEAFFGQGTRLTVV.

In its sample, this clonotype was seen many times. CDR3 nucleotides: TGTGCCAGCACCCCACGAGGGCTAGCGGGGACCGGGGAGCTGTTTTTT. This translates into CASTPRGLAGTGELFF. V is TRBV6-2 or TRBV6-3 and J is TRBJ2-2; TRBD2 agrees at 9 bases. The CDR3 contains 16 residues. In germline, CDR1 is MNHEY, CDR2 SVGEGT. J lost 5 bases, V lost 7 bases, and 11 bases had no gene match.

This clonotype occurred many times. V is TRBV5-1 and J is TRBJ2-7; possibly TRBD2 for D (6 bases). The CDR3 covers 13 residues. V was pared by 8 bases and J by 4 bases, with 16 bases between. Per the germline V gene, CDR1 is SGHRS and CDR2 is YFSETQ. Here the CDR3 DNA reads TGCGCCAGTCAGGAGGGTTTGGCGTACGAGCAGTACTTC. Translated: CASQEGLAYEQYF.

This clonotype came up many times. The V gene is TRBV5-5, the J gene TRBJ2-7; 16 nucleotides align to TRBD2. Germline CDR1 is SGHKS and CDR2 is YYEKEE (reference sequence). The ends lost 4 bases at V and 7 bases at J; junction bases unmatched: 11. The CDR3 is 17 residues long. The CDR3 nucleotides are TGTGCCAGCAGCGAGGGACTAGCGGGAGGGCCAAGTGGTGAGCAGTACTTC. Its protein is CASSEGLAGGPSGEQYF. Full variable domain (remainder filled in from reference TRBV5-5 and TRBJ2-7): DAGVTQSPTHLIKTRGQQVTLRCSPISGHKSVSWYQQVLGQGPQFIFQYYEKEERGRGNFPDRFSARQFPNYSSELNVNALLLGDSALYLCASSEGLAGGPSGEQYFGPGTRLTVT.

In this sample, this clonotype turned up many times. This rearrangement joins TRBV6-1 to TRBJ2-5; 7 bases are shared with TRBD1. From germline, CDR1 is MNHNS and CDR2 SASEGT. The CDR3 has 15 residues. Unmatched junction bases numbered 15, after V lost 7 bases and J lost 7 bases. In DNA form, the CDR3 reads TGTGCCAGCATCCCCCCGAAGGGAAGACAGGGGACCCAGTACTTC. Protein: CASIPPKGRQGTQYF.

As regards this clonotype: This may arise from a read error, as a much more abundant clone is one base away. This chain joins TRBV20-1 and TRBJ1-2; 9 nucleotides align to TRBD1. The germline V gene encodes CDR1 DFQATT and CDR2 SNEGSKA (reference sequence). The CDR3 is made up of 14 amino acids. The chain's CDR3 is CRAITGGVNYGYTF. Written as DNA, the CDR3 is TGCAGAGCGATTACAGGGGGCGTCAACTATGGCTACACCTTC.